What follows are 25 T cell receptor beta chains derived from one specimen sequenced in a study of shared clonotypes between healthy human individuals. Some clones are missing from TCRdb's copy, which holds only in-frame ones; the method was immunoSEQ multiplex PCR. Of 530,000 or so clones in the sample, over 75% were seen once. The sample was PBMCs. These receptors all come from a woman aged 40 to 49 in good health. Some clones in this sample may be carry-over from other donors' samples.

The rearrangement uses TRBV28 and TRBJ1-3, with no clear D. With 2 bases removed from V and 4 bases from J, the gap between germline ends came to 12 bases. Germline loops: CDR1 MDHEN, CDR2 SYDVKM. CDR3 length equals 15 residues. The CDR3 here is CASSLLPPLGNTIYF. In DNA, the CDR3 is TGTGCCAGCAGTTTACTCCCTCCCTTGGGAAACACCATATATTTT.

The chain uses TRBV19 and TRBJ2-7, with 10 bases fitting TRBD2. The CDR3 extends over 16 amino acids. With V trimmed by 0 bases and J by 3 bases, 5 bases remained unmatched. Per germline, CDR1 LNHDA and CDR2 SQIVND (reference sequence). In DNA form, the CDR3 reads TGTGCCAGTAGTATAGAGGGGCTAGCGGGAGTCTACGAGCAGTACTTC. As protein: CASSIEGLAGVYEQYF.

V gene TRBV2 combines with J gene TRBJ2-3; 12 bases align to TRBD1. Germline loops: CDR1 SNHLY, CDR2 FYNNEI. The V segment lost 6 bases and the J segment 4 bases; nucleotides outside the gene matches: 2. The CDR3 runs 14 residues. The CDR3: CASRGTGGSDTQYF. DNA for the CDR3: TGTGCCAGCAGGGGGACAGGGGGCTCAGATACGCAGTATTTT.

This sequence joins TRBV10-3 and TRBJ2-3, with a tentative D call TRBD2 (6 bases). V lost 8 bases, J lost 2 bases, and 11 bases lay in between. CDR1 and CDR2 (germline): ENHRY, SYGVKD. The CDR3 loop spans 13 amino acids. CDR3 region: CAIGDSFTDTQYF. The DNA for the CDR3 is TGTGCCATCGGGGACTCCTTCACAGATACGCAGTATTTT.

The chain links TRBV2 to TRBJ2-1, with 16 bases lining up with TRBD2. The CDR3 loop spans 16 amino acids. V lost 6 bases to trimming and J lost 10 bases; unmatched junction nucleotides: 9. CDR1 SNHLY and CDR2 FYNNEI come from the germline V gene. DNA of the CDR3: TGTGCCAGCAGGAAGGCCGGGACTAGCGGGGGGGTGGAGCAGTTCTTC. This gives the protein CASRKAGTSGGVEQFF.

The CDR3 nucleotides are TGCGCCAGCAGTGACGCGACGTACCAAGAGACCCAGTACTTC. Translating it yields CASSDATYQETQYF. The chain has TRBV5-1 and TRBJ2-5, with unresolved D. Germline CDR1 is SGHRS and CDR2 is YFSETQ. V lost 5 bases and J 0 bases, leaving 11 bases between the germline ends. The CDR3 consists of 14 residues.

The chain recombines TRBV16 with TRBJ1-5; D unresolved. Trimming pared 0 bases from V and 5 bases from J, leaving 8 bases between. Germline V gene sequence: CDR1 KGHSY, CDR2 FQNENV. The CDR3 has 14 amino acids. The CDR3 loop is CASSQSRDYQPQHF. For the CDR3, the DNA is TGTGCCAGCAGCCAATCTCGTGATTATCAGCCCCAGCATTTT.

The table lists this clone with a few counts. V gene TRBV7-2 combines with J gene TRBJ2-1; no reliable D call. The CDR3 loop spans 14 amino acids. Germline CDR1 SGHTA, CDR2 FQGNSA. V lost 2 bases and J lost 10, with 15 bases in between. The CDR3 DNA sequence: TGTGCCAGCAGCTTAAGTCCTTATGTCGGGGAGCAGTTCTTC. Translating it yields CASSLSPYVGEQFF.

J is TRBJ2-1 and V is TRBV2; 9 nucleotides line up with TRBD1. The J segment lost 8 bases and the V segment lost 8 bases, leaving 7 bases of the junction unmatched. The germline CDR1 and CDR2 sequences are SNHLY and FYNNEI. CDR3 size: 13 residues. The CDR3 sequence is CASSRTGEYEQFF. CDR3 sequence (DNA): TGTGCCAGCTCCCGGACAGGGGAGTATGAGCAGTTCTTC.

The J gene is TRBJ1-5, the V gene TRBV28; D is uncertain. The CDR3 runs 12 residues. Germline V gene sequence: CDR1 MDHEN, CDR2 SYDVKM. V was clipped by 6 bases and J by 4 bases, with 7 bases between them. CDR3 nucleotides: TGTGCCAGCAGAAAGGTAAATCAGCCCCAGCATTTT. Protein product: CASRKVNQPQHF. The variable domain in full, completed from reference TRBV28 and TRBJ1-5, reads DVKVTQSSRYLVKRTGEKVFLECVQDMDHENMFWYRQDPGLGLRLIYFSYDVKMKEKGDIPEGYSVSREKKERFSLILESASTNQTSMYLCASRKVNQPQHFGDGTRLSIL.

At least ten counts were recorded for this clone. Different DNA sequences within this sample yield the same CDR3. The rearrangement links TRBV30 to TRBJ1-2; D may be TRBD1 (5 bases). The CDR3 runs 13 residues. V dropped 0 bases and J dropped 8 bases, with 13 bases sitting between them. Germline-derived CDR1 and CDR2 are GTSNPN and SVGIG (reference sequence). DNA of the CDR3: TGTGCCTGGAGTGTAATAGGGACGCAAGGCTACACCTTC. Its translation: CAWSVIGTQGYTF. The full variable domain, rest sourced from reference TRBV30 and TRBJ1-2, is SQTIHQWPATLVQPVGSPLSLECTVEGTSNPNLYWYRQAAGRGLQLLFYSVGIGQISSEVPQNLSASRPQDRQFILSSKKLLLSDSGFYLCAWSVIGTQGYTFGSGTRLTVV.

CDR3 sequence (DNA): TGCGCCAGCAGCCGGACAGGGTTTGGCAATCAGCCCCAGCATTTT. Translation gives CASSRTGFGNQPQHF. This sequence joins TRBV4-1 and TRBJ1-5, with 8 bases that match TRBD1. The V segment lost 4 bases and the J segment 2 bases; nucleotides outside the gene matches: 4. The CDR3 spans 15 residues. Looked up from germline, CDR1 is MGHRA and CDR2 is YSYEKL.

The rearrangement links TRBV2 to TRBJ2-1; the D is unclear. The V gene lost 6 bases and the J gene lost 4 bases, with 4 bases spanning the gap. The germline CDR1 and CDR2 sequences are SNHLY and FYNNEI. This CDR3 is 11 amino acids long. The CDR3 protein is CASSTYNEQFF. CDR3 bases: TGTGCCAGCAGCACTTACAATGAGCAGTTCTTC. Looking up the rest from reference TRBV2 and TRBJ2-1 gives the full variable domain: EPEVTQTPSHQVTQMGQEVILRCVPISNHLYFYWYRQILGQKVEFLVSFYNNEISEKSEIFDDQFSVERPDGSNFTLKIRSTKLEDSAMYFCASSTYNEQFFGPGTRLTVL.

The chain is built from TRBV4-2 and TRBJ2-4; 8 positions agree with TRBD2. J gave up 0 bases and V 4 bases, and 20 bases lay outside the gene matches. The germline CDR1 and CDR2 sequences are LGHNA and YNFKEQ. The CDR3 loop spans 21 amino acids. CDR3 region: CASSRVARLAYKGLAKNIQYF. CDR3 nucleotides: TGTGCCAGCAGCCGGGTCGCCCGACTAGCGTATAAAGGACTAGCCAAAAACATTCAGTACTTC.

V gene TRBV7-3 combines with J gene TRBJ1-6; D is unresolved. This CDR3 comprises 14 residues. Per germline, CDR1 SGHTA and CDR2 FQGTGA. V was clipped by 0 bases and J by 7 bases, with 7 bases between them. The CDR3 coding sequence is TGTGCCAGCAGCTTAACACCAGGCAATTCACCCCTCCACTTT. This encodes CASSLTPGNSPLHF. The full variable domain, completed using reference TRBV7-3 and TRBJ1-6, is GAGVSQTPSNKVTEKGKYVELRCDPISGHTALYWYRQSLGQGPEFLIYFQGTGAADDSGLPNDRFFAVRPEGSVSTLKIQRTERGDSAVYLCASSLTPGNSPLHFGNGTRLTVT.

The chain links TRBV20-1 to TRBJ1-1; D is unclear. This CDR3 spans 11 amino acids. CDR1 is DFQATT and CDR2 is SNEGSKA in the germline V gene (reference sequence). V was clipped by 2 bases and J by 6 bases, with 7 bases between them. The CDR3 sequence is CSARQRAEAFF. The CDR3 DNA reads TGCAGTGCTAGACAGCGGGCTGAAGCTTTCTTT.

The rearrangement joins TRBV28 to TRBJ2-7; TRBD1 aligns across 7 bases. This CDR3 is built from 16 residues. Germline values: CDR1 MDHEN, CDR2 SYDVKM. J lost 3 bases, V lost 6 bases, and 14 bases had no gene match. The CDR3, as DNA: TGTGCCAGCAGGAGTTTTAACAAGCCAGGGGGCTACGAGCAGTACTTC. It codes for CASRSFNKPGGYEQYF.

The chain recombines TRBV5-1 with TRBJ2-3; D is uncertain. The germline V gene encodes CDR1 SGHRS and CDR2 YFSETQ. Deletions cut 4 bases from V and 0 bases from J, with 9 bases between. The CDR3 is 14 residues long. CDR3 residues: CASSEDSSTDTQYF. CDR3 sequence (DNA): TGCGCCAGCAGCGAAGACTCTAGCACAGATACGCAGTATTTT.

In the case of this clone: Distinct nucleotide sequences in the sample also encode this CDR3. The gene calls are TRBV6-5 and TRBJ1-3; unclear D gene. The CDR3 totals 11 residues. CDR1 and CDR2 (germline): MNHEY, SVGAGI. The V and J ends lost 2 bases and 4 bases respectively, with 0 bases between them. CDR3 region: CASSYGNTIYF. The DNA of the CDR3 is TGTGCCAGCAGTTACGGAAACACCATATATTTT.

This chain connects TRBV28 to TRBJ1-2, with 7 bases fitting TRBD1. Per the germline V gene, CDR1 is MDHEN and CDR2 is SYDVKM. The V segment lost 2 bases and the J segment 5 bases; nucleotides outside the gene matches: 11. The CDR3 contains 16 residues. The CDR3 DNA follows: TGTGCCAGCAGTTTACTCAGCGACAGGGAGGGATATGGCTACACCTTC. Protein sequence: CASSLLSDREGYGYTF.

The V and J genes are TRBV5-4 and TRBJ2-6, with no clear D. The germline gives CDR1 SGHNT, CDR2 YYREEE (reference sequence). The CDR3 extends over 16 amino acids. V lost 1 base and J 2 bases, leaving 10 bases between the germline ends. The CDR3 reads CASSLSRWAGANVLTF. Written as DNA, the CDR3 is TGTGCCAGCAGCTTGAGCCGCTGGGCTGGGGCCAACGTCCTGACTTTC.

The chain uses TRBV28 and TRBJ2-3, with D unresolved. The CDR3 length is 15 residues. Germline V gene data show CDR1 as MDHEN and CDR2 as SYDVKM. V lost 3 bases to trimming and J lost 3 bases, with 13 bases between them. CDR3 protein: CASSFSGQWTDTQYF. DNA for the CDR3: TGTGCCAGCAGTTTTTCAGGTCAATGGACAGATACGCAGTATTTT.

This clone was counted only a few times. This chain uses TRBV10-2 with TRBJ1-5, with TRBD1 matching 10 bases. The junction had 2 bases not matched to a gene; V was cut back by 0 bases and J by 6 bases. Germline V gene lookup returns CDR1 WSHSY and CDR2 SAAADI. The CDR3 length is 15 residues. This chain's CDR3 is CASSESGTGVQPQHF. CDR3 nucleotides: TGCGCCAGCAGTGAGTCCGGGACAGGGGTTCAGCCCCAGCATTTT.

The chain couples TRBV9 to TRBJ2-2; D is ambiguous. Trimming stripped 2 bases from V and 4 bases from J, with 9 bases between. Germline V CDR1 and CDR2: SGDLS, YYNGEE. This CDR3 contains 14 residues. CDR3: CASSVDSSTGELFF. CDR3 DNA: TGTGCCAGCAGCGTCGACTCCAGCACCGGGGAGCTGTTTTTT.

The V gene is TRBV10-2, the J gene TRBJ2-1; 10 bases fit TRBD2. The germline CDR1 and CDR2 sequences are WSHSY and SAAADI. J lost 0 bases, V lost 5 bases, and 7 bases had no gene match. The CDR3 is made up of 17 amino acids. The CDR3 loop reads CASSLTSGKSSYNEQFF. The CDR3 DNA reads TGCGCCAGCAGTTTAACTAGCGGGAAGAGCTCCTACAATGAGCAGTTCTTC.